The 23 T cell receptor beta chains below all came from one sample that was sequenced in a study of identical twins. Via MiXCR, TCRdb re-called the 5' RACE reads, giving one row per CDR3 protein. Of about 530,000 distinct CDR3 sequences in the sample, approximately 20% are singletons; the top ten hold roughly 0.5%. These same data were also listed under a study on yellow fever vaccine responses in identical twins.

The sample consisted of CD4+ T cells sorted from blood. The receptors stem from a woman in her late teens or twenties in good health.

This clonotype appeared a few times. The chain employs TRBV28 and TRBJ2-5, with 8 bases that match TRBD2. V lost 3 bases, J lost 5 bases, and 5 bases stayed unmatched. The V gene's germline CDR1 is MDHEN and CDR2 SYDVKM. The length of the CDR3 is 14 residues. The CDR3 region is CASSFSGGRETQYF. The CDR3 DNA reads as TGTGCCAGCAGTTTTTCTGGCGGGAGGGAGACCCAGTACTTC.

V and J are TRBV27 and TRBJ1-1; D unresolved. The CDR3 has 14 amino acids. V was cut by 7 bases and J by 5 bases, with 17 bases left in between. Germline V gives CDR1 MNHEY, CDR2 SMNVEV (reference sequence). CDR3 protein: CASKAGPGRTEAFF. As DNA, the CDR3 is TGTGCCAGCAAAGCGGGCCCCGGACGTACTGAAGCTTTCTTT.

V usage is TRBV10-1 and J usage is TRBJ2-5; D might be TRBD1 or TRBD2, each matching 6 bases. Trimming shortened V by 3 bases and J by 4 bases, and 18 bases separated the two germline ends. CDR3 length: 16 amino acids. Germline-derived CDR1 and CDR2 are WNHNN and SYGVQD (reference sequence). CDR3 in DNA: TGCGCCAGCAGTGAAGGAGGGGGATTTGGCTCAGAGACCCAGTACTTC. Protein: CASSEGGGFGSETQYF.

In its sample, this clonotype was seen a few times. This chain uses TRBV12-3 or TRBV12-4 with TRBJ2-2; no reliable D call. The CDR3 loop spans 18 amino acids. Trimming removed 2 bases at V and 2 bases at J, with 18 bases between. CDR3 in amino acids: CASSLLGFGRINTGELFF. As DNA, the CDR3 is TGTGCCAGCAGTTTACTAGGCTTCGGCAGAATTAACACCGGGGAGCTGTTTTTT.

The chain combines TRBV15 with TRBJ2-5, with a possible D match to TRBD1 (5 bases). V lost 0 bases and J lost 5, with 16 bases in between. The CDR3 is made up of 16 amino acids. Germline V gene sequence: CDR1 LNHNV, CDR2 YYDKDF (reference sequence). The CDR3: CATSRDYLDTAETQYF. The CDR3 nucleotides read TGTGCCACCAGCAGAGATTATTTGGACACCGCCGAGACCCAGTACTTC.

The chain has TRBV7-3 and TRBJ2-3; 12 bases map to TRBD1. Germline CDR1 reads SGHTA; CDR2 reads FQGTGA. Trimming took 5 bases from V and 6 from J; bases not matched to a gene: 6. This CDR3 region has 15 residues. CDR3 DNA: TGTGCCAGCAGCGATAGGGACAGGGGGCCGGATACGCAGTATTTT. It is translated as CASSDRDRGPDTQYF.

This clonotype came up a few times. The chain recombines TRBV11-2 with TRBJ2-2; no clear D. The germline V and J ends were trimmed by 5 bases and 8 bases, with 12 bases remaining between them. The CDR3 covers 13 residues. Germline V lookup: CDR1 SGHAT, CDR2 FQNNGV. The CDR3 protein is CASSRPVEGELFF. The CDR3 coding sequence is TGTGCCAGCAGCCGACCGGTCGAAGGGGAGCTGTTTTTT.

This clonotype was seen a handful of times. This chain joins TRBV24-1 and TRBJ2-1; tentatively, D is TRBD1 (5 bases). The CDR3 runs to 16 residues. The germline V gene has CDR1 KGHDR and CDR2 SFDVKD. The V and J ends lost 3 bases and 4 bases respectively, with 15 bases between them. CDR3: CATSDRQNTFYNEQFF. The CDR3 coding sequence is TGTGCCACCAGTGATCGACAGAACACCTTTTACAATGAGCAGTTCTTC.

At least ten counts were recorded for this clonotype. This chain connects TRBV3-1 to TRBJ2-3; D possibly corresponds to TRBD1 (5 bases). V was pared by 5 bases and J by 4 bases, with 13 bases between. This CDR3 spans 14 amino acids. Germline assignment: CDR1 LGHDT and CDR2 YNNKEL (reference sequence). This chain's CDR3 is CASSTAPQADTQYF. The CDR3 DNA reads TGTGCCAGCAGCACCGCCCCACAGGCAGATACGCAGTATTTT.

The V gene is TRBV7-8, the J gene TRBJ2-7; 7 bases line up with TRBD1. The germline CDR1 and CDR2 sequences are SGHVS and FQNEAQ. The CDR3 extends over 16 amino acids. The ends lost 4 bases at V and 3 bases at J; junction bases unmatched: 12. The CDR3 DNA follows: TGTGCCAGCAGCTCAACGAGGGGACAGACCCTCTACGAGCAGTACTTC. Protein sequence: CASSSTRGQTLYEQYF.

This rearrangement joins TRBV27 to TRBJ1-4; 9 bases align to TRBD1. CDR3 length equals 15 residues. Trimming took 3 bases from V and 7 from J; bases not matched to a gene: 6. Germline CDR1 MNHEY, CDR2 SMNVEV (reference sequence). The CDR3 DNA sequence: TGTGCCAGCAGTTTCACCGGGACAGGGCTTGAAAAACTGTTTTTT. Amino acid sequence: CASSFTGTGLEKLFF.

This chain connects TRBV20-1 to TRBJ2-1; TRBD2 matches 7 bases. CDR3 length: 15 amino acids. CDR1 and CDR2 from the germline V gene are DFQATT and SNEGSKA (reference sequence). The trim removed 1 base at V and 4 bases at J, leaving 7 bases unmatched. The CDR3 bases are TGCAGTGCTAGAGTGATGCTAGCGGCATACAATGAGCAGTTCTTC. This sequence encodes CSARVMLAAYNEQFF.

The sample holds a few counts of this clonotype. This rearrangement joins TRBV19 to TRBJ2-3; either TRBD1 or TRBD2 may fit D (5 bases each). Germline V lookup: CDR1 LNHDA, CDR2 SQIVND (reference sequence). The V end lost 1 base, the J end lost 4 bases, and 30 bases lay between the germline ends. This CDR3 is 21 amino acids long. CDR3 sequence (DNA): TGTGCCAGTAGTATAGGGCAGGGACCCTTCTCGACGCAGGTTTTCGCAGATACGCAGTATTTT. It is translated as CASSIGQGPFSTQVFADTQYF. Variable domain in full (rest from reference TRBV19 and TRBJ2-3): DGGITQSPKYLFRKEGQNVTLSCEQNLNHDAMYWYRQDPGQGLRLIYYSQIVNDFQKGDIAEGYSVSREKKESFPLTVTSAQKNPTAFYLCASSIGQGPFSTQVFADTQYFGPGTRLTVL.

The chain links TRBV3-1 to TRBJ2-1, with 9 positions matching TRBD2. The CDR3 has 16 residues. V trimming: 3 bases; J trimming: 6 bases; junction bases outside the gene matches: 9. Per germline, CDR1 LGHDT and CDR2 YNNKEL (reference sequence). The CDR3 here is CASSQTSGYNFNEQFF. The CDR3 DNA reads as TGTGCCAGCAGCCAGACTAGCGGCTACAACTTCAATGAGCAGTTCTTC.

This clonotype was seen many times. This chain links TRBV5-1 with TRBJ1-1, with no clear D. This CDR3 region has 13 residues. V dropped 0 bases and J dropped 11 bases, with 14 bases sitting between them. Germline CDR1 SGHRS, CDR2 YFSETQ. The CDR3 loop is CASSLESSGVAFF. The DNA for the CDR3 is TGCGCCAGCAGCTTGGAGTCTTCCGGGGTTGCTTTCTTT.

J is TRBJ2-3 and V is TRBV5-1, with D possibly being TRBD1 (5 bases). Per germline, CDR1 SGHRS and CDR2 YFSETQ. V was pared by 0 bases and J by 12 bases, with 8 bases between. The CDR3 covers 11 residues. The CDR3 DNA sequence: TGCGCCAGCAGCTTGGGACAGATCCAGTATTTT. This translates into CASSLGQIQYF. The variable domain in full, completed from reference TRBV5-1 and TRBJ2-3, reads KAGVTQTPRYLIKTRGQQVTLSCSPISGHRSVSWYQQTPGQGLQFLFEYFSETQRNKGNFPGRFSGRQFSNSRSEMNVSTLELGDSALYLCASSLGQIQYFGPGTRLTVL.

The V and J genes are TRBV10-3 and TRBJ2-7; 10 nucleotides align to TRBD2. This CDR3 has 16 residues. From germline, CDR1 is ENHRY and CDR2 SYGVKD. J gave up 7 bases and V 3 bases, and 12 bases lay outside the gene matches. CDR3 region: CAISDVAGGPFGEQYF. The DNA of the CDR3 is TGTGCCATCAGTGACGTAGCGGGAGGCCCCTTTGGGGAGCAGTACTTC.

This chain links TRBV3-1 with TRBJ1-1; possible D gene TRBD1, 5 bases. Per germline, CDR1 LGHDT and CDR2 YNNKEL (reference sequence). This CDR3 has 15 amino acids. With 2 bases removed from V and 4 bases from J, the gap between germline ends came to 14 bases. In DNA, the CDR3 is TGTGCCAGCAGCCAAAGATCAGGGTTCGGCACTGAAGCTTTCTTT. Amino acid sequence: CASSQRSGFGTEAFF. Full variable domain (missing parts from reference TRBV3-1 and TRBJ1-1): DTAVSQTPKYLVTQMGNDKSIKCEQNLGHDTMYWYKQDSKKFLKIMFSYNNKELIINETVPNRFSPKSPDKAHLNLHINSLELGDSAVYFCASSQRSGFGTEAFFGQGTRLTVV.

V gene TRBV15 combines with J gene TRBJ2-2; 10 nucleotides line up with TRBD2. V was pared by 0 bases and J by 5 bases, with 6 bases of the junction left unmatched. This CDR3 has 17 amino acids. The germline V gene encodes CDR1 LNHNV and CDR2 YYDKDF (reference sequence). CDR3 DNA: TGTGCCACCAGCAGAGATCAAGCGGGAGGGCGGACCGGGGAGCTGTTTTTT. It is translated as CATSRDQAGGRTGELFF.

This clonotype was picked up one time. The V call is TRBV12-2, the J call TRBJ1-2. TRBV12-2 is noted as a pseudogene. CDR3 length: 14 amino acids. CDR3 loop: CASRLQEANYGYTF. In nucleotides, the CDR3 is TGTGCAAGTCGCTTACAAGAAGCTAACTATGGCTACACCTTC.

This chain's CDR3 is CASSHGPGNTEAFF. The CDR3 bases are TGTGCCAGCAGCCATGGGCCGGGGAACACTGAAGCTTTCTTT. This chain uses TRBV14 with TRBJ1-1; D gene uncertain. The V end was cut by 3 bases, the J end by 1 base, with 9 bases between. CDR1 SGHDN and CDR2 FVKESK come from the germline V gene. The CDR3 loop spans 14 amino acids.

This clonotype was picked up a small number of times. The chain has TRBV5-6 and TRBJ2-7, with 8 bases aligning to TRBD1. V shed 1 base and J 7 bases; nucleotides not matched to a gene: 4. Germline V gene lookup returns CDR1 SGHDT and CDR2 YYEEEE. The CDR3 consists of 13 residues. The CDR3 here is CASSLTGGMEQYV. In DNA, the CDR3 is TGTGCCAGCAGCTTGACAGGGGGAATGGAGCAGTACGTC.

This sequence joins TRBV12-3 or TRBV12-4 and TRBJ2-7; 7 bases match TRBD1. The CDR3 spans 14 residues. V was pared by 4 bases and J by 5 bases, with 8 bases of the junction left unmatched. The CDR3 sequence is CASSYEDRFHEQYF. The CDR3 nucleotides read TGTGCCAGCAGTTATGAGGACAGGTTCCACGAGCAGTACTTC.